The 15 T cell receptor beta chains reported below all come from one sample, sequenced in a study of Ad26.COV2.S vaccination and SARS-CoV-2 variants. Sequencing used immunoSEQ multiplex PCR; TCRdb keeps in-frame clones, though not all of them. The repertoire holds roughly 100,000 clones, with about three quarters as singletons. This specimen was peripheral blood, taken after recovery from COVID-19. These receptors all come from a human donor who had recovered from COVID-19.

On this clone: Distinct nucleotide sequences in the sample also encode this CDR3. The CDR3 sequence is CASSLALAGSSTDTQYF. The CDR3 DNA is TGTGCCAGCAGCTTAGCCCTAGCGGGGTCCTCCACAGATACGCAGTATTTT. V is TRBV7-9 and J is TRBJ2-3, with 9 positions matching TRBD2. Looked up from germline, CDR1 is SEHNR and CDR2 is FQNEAQ (reference sequence). The V gene end was trimmed by 0 bases and the J gene end by 2 bases; junction bases not matched to a gene: 6. The CDR3 covers 17 residues.

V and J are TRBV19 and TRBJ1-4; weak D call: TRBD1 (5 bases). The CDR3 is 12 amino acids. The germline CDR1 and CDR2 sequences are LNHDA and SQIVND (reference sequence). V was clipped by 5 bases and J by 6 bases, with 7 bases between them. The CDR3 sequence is CASSQGDEKLFF. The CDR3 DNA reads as TGTGCCAGTAGTCAGGGAGATGAAAAACTGTTTTTT.

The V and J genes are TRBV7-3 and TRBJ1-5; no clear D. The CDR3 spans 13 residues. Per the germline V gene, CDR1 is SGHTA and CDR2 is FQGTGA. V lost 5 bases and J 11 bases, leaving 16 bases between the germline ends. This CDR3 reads CASSLNSGGAQHF. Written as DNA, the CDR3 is TGTGCCAGCAGCCTAAACAGCGGCGGCGCCCAGCATTTT.

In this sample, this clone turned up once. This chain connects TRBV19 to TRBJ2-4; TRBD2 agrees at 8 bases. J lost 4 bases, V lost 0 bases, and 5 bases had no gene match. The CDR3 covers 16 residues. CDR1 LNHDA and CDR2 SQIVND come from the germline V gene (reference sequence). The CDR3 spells CASSIDRSGGKNIQYF. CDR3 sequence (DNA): TGTGCCAGTAGTATAGACCGATCGGGAGGGAAAAACATTCAGTACTTC.

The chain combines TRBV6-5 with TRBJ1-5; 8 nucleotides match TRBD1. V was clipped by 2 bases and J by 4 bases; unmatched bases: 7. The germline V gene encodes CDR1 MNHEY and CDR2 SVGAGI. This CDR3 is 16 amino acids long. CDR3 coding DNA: TGTGCCAGCAGTTACCCTCGGACAGGGTGGAATCAGCCCCAGCATTTT. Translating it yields CASSYPRTGWNQPQHF.

This CDR3 reads CASRPASGPQETQYF. The DNA of the CDR3 is TGTGCCAGCAGGCCCGCCAGCGGACCCCAAGAGACCCAGTACTTC. The chain uses TRBV28 and TRBJ2-5; perhaps TRBD2 as D (5 bases). The CDR3 is 15 amino acids. V lost 6 bases and J lost 1, with 15 bases in between. The germline V gene has CDR1 MDHEN and CDR2 SYDVKM.

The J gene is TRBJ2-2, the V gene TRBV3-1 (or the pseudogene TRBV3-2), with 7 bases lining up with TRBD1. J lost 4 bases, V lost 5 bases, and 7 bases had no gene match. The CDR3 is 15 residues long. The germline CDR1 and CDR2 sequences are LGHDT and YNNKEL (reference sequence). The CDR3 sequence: CASSFRQGGTGELFF. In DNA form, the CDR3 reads TGTGCCAGCAGCTTCCGACAGGGCGGCACCGGGGAGCTGTTTTTT.

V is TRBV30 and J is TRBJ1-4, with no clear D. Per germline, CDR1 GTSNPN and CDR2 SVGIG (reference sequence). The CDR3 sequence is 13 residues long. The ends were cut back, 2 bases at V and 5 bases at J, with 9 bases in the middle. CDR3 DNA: TGTGCCTGGAGTCGACGGCTGAATGAAAAACTGTTTTTT. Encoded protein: CAWSRRLNEKLFF.

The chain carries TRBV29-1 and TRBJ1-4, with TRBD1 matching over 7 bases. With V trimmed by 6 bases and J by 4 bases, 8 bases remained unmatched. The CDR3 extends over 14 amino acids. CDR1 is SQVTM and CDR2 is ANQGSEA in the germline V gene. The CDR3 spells CSVCDRANNEKLFF. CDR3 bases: TGCAGCGTGTGTGACAGGGCAAATAATGAAAAACTGTTTTTT.

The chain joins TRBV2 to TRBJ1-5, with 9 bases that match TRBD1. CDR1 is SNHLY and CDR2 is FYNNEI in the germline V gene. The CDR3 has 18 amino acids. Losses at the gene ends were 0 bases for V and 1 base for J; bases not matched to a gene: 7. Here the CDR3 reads CASSEAGRTGASNQPQHF. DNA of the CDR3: TGTGCCAGCAGTGAAGCTGGTAGGACAGGGGCGAGCAATCAGCCCCAGCATTTT.

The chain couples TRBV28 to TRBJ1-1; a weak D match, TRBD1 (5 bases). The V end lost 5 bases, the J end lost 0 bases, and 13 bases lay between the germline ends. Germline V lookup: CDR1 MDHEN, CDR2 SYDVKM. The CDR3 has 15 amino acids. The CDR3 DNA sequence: TGTGCCAGCAGTCCCTCTAGGGGCCTGAACACTGAAGCTTTCTTT. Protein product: CASSPSRGLNTEAFF.

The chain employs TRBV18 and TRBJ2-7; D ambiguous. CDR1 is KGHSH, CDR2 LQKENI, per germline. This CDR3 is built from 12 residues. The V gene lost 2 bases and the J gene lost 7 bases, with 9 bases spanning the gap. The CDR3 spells CASSPGGWEQYF. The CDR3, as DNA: TGTGCCAGCTCACCAGGTGGGTGGGAGCAGTACTTC.

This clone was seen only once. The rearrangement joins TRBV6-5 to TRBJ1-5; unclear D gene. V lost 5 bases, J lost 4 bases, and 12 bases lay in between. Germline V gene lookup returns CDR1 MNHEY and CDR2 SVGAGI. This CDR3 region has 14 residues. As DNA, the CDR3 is TGTGCCAGCAGTCCTGCAGGATTTAATCAGCCCCAGCATTTT. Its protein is CASSPAGFNQPQHF.

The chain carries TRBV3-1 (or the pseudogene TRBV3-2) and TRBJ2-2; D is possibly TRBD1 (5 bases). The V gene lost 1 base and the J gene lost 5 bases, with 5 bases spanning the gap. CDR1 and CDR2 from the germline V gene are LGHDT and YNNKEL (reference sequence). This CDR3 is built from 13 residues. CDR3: CASSQAGTGELFF. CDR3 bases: TGTGCCAGCAGCCAAGCAGGGACCGGGGAGCTGTTTTTT.

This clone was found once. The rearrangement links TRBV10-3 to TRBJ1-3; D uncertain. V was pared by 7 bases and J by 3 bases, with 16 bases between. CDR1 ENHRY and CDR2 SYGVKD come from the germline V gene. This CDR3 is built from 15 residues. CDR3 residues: CAIKAEGTFGNTIYF. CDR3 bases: TGTGCCATCAAGGCCGAAGGTACTTTTGGAAACACCATATATTTT.